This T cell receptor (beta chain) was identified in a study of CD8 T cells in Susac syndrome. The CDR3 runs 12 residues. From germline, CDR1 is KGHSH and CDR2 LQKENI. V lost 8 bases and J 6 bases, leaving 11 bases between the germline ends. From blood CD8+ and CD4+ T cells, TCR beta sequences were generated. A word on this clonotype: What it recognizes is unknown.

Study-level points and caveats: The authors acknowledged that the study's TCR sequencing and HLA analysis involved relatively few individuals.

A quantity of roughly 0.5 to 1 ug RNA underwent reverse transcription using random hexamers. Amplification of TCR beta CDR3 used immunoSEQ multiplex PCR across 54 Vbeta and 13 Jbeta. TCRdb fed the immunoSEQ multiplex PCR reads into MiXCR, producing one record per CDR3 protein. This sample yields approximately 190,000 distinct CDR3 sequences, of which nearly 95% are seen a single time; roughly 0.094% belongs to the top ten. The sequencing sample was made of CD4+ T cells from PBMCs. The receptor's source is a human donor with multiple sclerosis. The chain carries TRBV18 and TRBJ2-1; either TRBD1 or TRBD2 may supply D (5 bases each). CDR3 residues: CASLSRGNEQFF. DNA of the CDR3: TGTGCCAGCCTATCGAGGGGCAATGAGCAGTTCTTC.